These 22 T cell receptor beta chains were all obtained from the same sample, sequenced in a study of blood T cell repertoires in COVID-19. Assay used: immunoSEQ multiplex PCR; TCRdb lists only in-frame clones, some missing. Among more than 250,000 clones listed, roughly 83% were seen once. Specimen: peripheral blood. These TCRs come from a man in his sixties who had recovered from COVID-19.

The rearrangement links TRBV6-5 to TRBJ2-7, with D perhaps matching TRBD2 (6 bases). The germline V and J ends were trimmed by 2 bases and 5 bases, with 13 bases remaining between them. Germline V lookup: CDR1 MNHEY, CDR2 SVGAGI. The CDR3 length is 14 residues. CDR3 nucleotides: TGTGCCAGCAGTTACCCCGGGAGAAGCCACGAGCAGTACTTC. Encoded protein: CASSYPGRSHEQYF.

V and J are TRBV19 and TRBJ2-3, with D perhaps matching TRBD2 (6 bases). The germline gives CDR1 LNHDA, CDR2 SQIVND (reference sequence). V lost 9 bases to trimming and J lost 0 bases, with 16 bases between them. CDR3 length: 15 residues. The DNA for the CDR3 is TGTGCCAGCTCAAAGGAGGGGACTAGCACAGATACGCAGTATTTT. Translation: CASSKEGTSTDTQYF.

The genes are TRBV30 and TRBJ1-2; D unresolved. Trimming left V 2 bases short and J 8 bases short, with 15 bases between. There are 13 residues in the CDR3. Germline-derived CDR1 and CDR2 are GTSNPN and SVGIG (reference sequence). This chain's CDR3 is CAWSTERSRGYTF. The CDR3 DNA sequence: TGTGCCTGGAGTACCGAGCGGAGCCGAGGCTACACCTTC.

The chain has TRBV5-8 and TRBJ1-4, with TRBD1 matching 10 bases. Trimming took 4 bases from V and 3 from J; bases not matched to a gene: 3. Germline V gene data show CDR1 as SGHTS and CDR2 as YDEGEE. There are 15 residues in the CDR3. The CDR3 region is CASSQGQGPNEKLFF. DNA for the CDR3: TGTGCCAGCAGCCAGGGACAGGGGCCTAATGAAAAACTGTTTTTT. The complete variable domain, with remaining parts taken from reference TRBV5-8 and TRBJ1-4, reads EAGVTQSPTHLIKTRGQQATLRCSPISGHTSVYWYQQALGLGLQFLLWYDEGEERNRGNFPPRFSGRQFPNYSSELNVNALELEDSALYLCASSQGQGPNEKLFFGSGTQLSVL.

DNA for the CDR3: TGTGCCAGCAGCCTCCCCCGGGATTTTCAGTACTTC. Translating it yields CASSLPRDFQYF. The rearrangement joins TRBV28 to TRBJ2-4; perhaps TRBD2 as D (5 bases). The CDR3 is 12 amino acids. Germline loops: CDR1 MDHEN, CDR2 SYDVKM. The germline V and J ends were trimmed by 6 bases and 11 bases, with 14 bases remaining between them.

The J gene is TRBJ2-5, the V gene TRBV7-6; 7 bases align to TRBD1. This CDR3 is built from 15 residues. V lost 1 base and J lost 5; bases outside the gene matches: 7. CDR1 and CDR2 (germline): SGHVS, FNYEAQ. The CDR3 here is CASSLDGTAYETQYF. The DNA for the CDR3 is TGTGCCAGCAGCTTAGACGGGACAGCTTACGAGACCCAGTACTTC.

This chain joins TRBV5-1 and TRBJ2-7; TRBD2 matches 11 bases. V lost 5 bases to trimming and J lost 1 base; unmatched junction nucleotides: 5. CDR1 is SGHRS and CDR2 is YFSETQ in the germline V gene. The CDR3 is made up of 15 amino acids. CDR3 loop: CASRAGLAVSYEQYF. The CDR3 DNA reads as TGCGCCAGCAGAGCGGGACTAGCGGTTTCCTACGAGCAGTACTTC.

The chain has TRBV27 and TRBJ1-1; the match to TRBD1 covers 8 bases. Germline V gives CDR1 MNHEY, CDR2 SMNVEV (reference sequence). The CDR3 runs to 15 residues. After removal of 5 bases from V and 4 bases from J, the junction contained 9 bases not matched to a gene. This CDR3 reads CASSPDRVRTTEAFF. The CDR3 DNA follows: TGTGCCAGCAGTCCGGACAGGGTTCGGACCACTGAAGCTTTCTTT.

The genes are TRBV19 and TRBJ2-2; 10 bases match TRBD1. This CDR3 is 17 amino acids long. V trimming: 2 bases; J trimming: 0 bases; junction bases outside the gene matches: 3. Germline V CDR1 and CDR2: LNHDA, SQIVND (reference sequence). DNA for the CDR3: TGTGCCAGTAGTATAAGGGGGACAGGGGCGAACACCGGGGAGCTGTTTTTT. Encoded protein: CASSIRGTGANTGELFF.

A word on this clone: This specimen includes other DNA sequences encoding the same CDR3. The chain has TRBV5-1 and TRBJ2-3; 9 nucleotides agree with TRBD1. Germline CDR1 SGHRS, CDR2 YFSETQ. The trim removed 3 bases at V and 5 bases at J, leaving 4 bases unmatched. CDR3 length: 14 amino acids. CDR3: CASSSTGGLDTQYF. CDR3 in DNA: TGCGCCAGCAGCTCTACAGGGGGCTTAGATACGCAGTATTTT.

This chain connects TRBV29-1 to TRBJ1-2; TRBD1 might be the D (5 bases). This CDR3 is 13 amino acids long. Between the trimmed V and J ends, which lost 6 bases and 0 bases, there was a span of 11 bases. Looked up from germline, CDR1 is SQVTM and CDR2 is ANQGSEA. CDR3 nucleotides: TGCAGCGTCATGACAGAAGCTAACTATGGCTACACCTTC. Translating it yields CSVMTEANYGYTF.

This chain joins TRBV12-5 and TRBJ2-3, with 8 nucleotides matching TRBD2. J lost 2 bases, V lost 0 bases, and 4 bases had no gene match. The CDR3 spans 16 residues. Germline CDR1 LGHNT, CDR2 FRNRAP. CDR3 in amino acids: CASGLVLGGATDTQYF. In nucleotides, the CDR3 is TGTGCTAGTGGTTTGGTACTCGGGGGGGCCACAGATACGCAGTATTTT.

This clone was counted a few times. CDR3 sequence reads: CASNRQGGSGELFF. CDR3 DNA sequence: TGTGCCAGCAATAGGCAGGGGGGCTCCGGGGAGCTGTTTTTT. The chain employs TRBV6-5 and TRBJ2-2; tentatively, D is TRBD1 (7 bases). Germline V gives CDR1 MNHEY, CDR2 SVGAGI. The CDR3 consists of 14 residues. V lost 7 bases and J lost 6, with 15 bases in between.

The chain carries TRBV5-5 and TRBJ2-7; 8 bases are a match to TRBD1. The CDR3 is 14 amino acids. Germline trimming cut 7 bases from V and 2 bases from J; bases unmatched to any gene: 8. Germline V gene lookup returns CDR1 SGHKS and CDR2 YYEKEE (reference sequence). The CDR3 DNA follows: TGTGCCAGCGCTCAAGGACAGGGTCCCTACGAGCAGTACTTC. This gives the protein CASAQGQGPYEQYF. Full variable domain (missing parts from reference TRBV5-5 and TRBJ2-7): DAGVTQSPTHLIKTRGQQVTLRCSPISGHKSVSWYQQVLGQGPQFIFQYYEKEERGRGNFPDRFSARQFPNYSSELNVNALLLGDSALYLCASAQGQGPYEQYFGPGTRLTVT.

The chain employs TRBV9 and TRBJ2-3, with TRBD2 matching 7 bases. Looked up from germline, CDR1 is SGDLS and CDR2 is YYNGEE. Trimming cost V 4 bases and J 0 bases; bases outside gene matches: 5. This CDR3 has 15 residues. CDR3 sequence (DNA): TGTGCCAGCAGCCGTTTCGGGGGGAGCACAGATACGCAGTATTTT. Residues: CASSRFGGSTDTQYF.

The rearrangement joins TRBV3-1 (or the pseudogene TRBV3-2) to TRBJ1-1; a weak D match, TRBD1 (5 bases). CDR3 length: 14 residues. Between the trimmed V and J ends, which lost 4 bases and 0 bases, there was a span of 9 bases. The V gene's germline CDR1 is LGHDT and CDR2 YNNKEL (reference sequence). CDR3 sequence reads: CASSRGGVNTEAFF. The CDR3 coding sequence is TGTGCCAGCAGCCGGGGAGGGGTGAACACTGAAGCTTTCTTT.

The V and J genes are TRBV2 and TRBJ1-2; D unclear. The germline V gene has CDR1 SNHLY and CDR2 FYNNEI. The CDR3 spans 12 residues. The V and J ends lost 1 base and 8 bases respectively, with 8 bases between them. CDR3 DNA: TGTGCCAGCAGTGAAGTTAAAGCCGGCTACACCTTC. It encodes CASSEVKAGYTF.

CDR3 in DNA: TGTGCCAGCATCCACGACAGTAACACCGGGGAGCTGTTTTTT. It codes for CASIHDSNTGELFF. The chain carries TRBV2 and TRBJ2-2, with D tentatively TRBD1 (5 bases). Per the germline V gene, CDR1 is SNHLY and CDR2 is FYNNEI. The CDR3 length is 14 residues. V lost 7 bases and J 2 bases, leaving 11 bases between the germline ends.

The sample holds a few counts of this clone. V is TRBV10-1 and J is TRBJ2-5; 9 bases map to TRBD1. The J segment lost 5 bases and the V segment lost 5 bases, leaving 6 bases of the junction unmatched. The CDR3 runs 14 residues. Germline V gene lookup returns CDR1 WNHNN and CDR2 SYGVQD (reference sequence). In DNA, the CDR3 is TGCGCCAGCAGTTACAGGACAGGGGCGGAGACCCAGTACTTC. Encoded protein: CASSYRTGAETQYF.

The chain has TRBV6-5 and TRBJ2-7; D is possibly TRBD2 (5 bases). V gave up 9 bases and J gave up 0 bases, with 18 bases separating them. The CDR3 runs to 15 residues. In germline, CDR1 is MNHEY, CDR2 SVGAGI. The CDR3 coding sequence is TGTGCCAGTCTTGGGGTGGTGGGGAGCTCCTACGAGCAGTACTTC. Amino acid sequence: CASLGVVGSSYEQYF.

In this sample, this clone turned up once. The genes are TRBV11-3 and TRBJ2-2; D possibly corresponds to TRBD1 (5 bases). With 1 base removed from V and 1 base from J, the gap between germline ends came to 10 bases. Germline values: CDR1 SGHNT, CDR2 YENEEA. The CDR3 is made up of 16 amino acids. The CDR3 DNA is TGTGCCAGCAGCTTAGGCCCAGGGAAGAACACCGGGGAGCTGTTTTTT. Translating gives CASSLGPGKNTGELFF.

This chain joins TRBV5-1 and TRBJ2-2; 8 bases map to TRBD1. The CDR3 loop spans 16 amino acids. From germline, CDR1 is SGHRS and CDR2 YFSETQ. Trimming took 4 bases from V and 4 from J; bases not matched to a gene: 9. DNA for the CDR3: TGCGCCAGCAGCCCATCGACAGGGGTCGGCACCGGGGAGCTGTTTTTT. Translating gives CASSPSTGVGTGELFF.